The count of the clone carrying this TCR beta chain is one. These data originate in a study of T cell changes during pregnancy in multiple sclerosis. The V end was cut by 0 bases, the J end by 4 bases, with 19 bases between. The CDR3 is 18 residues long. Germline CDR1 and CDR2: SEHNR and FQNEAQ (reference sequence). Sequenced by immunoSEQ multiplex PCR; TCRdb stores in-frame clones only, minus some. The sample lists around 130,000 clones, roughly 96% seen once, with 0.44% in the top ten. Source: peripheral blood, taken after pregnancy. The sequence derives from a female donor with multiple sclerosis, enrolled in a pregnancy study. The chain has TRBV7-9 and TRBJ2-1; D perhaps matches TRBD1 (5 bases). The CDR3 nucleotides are TGTGCCAGCAGCTTAGCCAAAGCCTTCCAGGGTCTATACAATGAGCAGTTCTTC. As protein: CASSLAKAFQGLYNEQFF. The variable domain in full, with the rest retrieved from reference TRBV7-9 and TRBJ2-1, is DTGVSQNPRHKITKRGQNVTFRCDPISEHNRLYWYRQTLGQGPEFLTYFQNEAQLEKSRLLSDRFSAERPKGSFSTLEIQRTEQGDSAMYLCASSLAKAFQGLYNEQFFGPGTRLTVL.